One sample yielded the 21 T cell receptor beta chains listed below, sequenced in a study of shared clonotypes between healthy human individuals. The naive CD8 fraction comprised CD45RO-negative cells positively selected for CCR7 and excluded terminally differentiated effector memory CD45RA+ cells. The assay was immunoSEQ multiplex PCR, and TCRdb's table has in-frame clones only and misses some. The repertoire holds about 2 million clones, with about 95% as singletons. The sample consisted of naive CD8+ T cells sorted from blood. The origin of the receptors is a man aged 18 to 35 in good health.

The chain couples TRBV6-1 to TRBJ1-2, with no clear D. The CDR3 runs 16 residues. V was pared by 0 bases and J by 4 bases, with 15 bases between. The V gene's germline CDR1 is MNHNS and CDR2 SASEGT. The CDR3 sequence: CASSEASEGRGYGYTF. In DNA, the CDR3 is TGTGCCAGCAGTGAAGCTTCGGAGGGCCGGGGCTATGGCTACACCTTC.

This chain connects TRBV5-6 to TRBJ1-1, with 7 bases aligning to TRBD1. With V trimmed by 0 bases and J by 1 base, 6 bases remained unmatched. The CDR3 consists of 16 residues. Germline assignment: CDR1 SGHDT and CDR2 YYEEEE. CDR3 region: CASSLGWGTENTEAFF. CDR3 in DNA: TGTGCCAGCAGCTTGGGATGGGGGACAGAGAACACTGAAGCTTTCTTT.

The chain couples TRBV12-1 to TRBJ2-7; whether TRBD2, the table's D call, matches the DNA was not checked. TRBV12-1 is listed as a pseudogene. This CDR3 contains 17 residues. The CDR3 region has the DNA TGTGCCAGCAGCTTCGGCGAGGCGCGGGAGGTCTCCTACGAGCAGTACTTC. Its protein product is CASSFGEAREVSYEQYF.

The chain uses TRBV13 and TRBJ2-7; 11 bases map to TRBD2. The V gene's germline CDR1 is PRHDT and CDR2 FYEKMQ (reference sequence). The CDR3 consists of 14 residues. The junction had 5 bases not matched to a gene; V was cut back by 5 bases and J by 5 bases. CDR3 bases: TGTGCCAGCAGCCTAGCGGGAGGATCCCACGAGCAGTACTTC. Its protein is CASSLAGGSHEQYF.

In this sample, this clone turned up a few times. This rearrangement joins TRBV4-1 to TRBJ1-6; D is unclear. V was trimmed by 1 base and J by 7 bases, leaving 11 bases between them. The CDR3 has 15 residues. Germline CDR1 is MGHRA and CDR2 is YSYEKL. In DNA, the CDR3 is TGCGCCAGCAGCCAAGGGACGGACGAGAATTCACCCCTCCACTTT. Translating gives CASSQGTDENSPLHF.

The chain employs TRBV19 and TRBJ1-6; TRBD1 matches 11 bases. V trimming: 5 bases; J trimming: 8 bases; junction bases outside the gene matches: 5. Germline CDR1 and CDR2: LNHDA and SQIVND (reference sequence). This CDR3 is 15 amino acids long. CDR3 in amino acids: CASSADRGLDSPLHF. The CDR3 nucleotides are TGTGCCAGTAGTGCGGACAGGGGGCTCGATTCACCCCTCCACTTT.

The V gene is TRBV13, the J gene TRBJ2-7; 8 bases match TRBD2. Germline lookup yields CDR1 PRHDT and CDR2 FYEKMQ (reference sequence). V was pared by 5 bases and J by 2 bases, with 5 bases of the junction left unmatched. This CDR3 spans 14 amino acids. CDR3 sequence: CASSTSGGTYEQYF. The CDR3, as DNA: TGTGCCAGCAGCACTAGCGGAGGCACCTACGAGCAGTACTTC.

The chain combines TRBV6-1 with TRBJ2-7; 8 bases match TRBD1. Unmatched junction bases numbered 12, after V lost 7 bases and J lost 4 bases. The CDR3 has 15 amino acids. The germline CDR1 and CDR2 sequences are MNHNS and SASEGT. CDR3 nucleotide sequence: TGTGCCAGCAAGGCGTTCGGGACAGGTAATTACGAGCAGTACTTC. Its protein product is CASKAFGTGNYEQYF.

The genes are TRBV13 and TRBJ2-1, with TRBD2 identical over 9 bases. Trimming took 5 bases from V and 8 from J; bases not matched to a gene: 13. Looked up from germline, CDR1 is PRHDT and CDR2 is FYEKMQ (reference sequence). The CDR3 has 16 amino acids. The CDR3: CASSPLGERGEDEQFF. DNA for the CDR3: TGTGCCAGCAGCCCCCTAGGGGAGCGGGGGGAGGATGAGCAGTTCTTC.

This rearrangement joins TRBV4-1 to TRBJ1-5, with D possibly being TRBD1 (6 bases). CDR1 MGHRA and CDR2 YSYEKL come from the germline V gene. This CDR3 has 17 amino acids. The ends were cut back, 4 bases at V and 0 bases at J, with 16 bases in the middle. The CDR3 DNA sequence: TGCGCCAGCAGCCTCGAGCCGGGACACACTAGCAATCAGCCCCAGCATTTT. Translating it yields CASSLEPGHTSNQPQHF.

This clone was counted a single time. The sample contains more than one DNA sequence encoding this CDR3. The rearrangement links TRBV7-9 to TRBJ1-3; D gene ambiguous. The ends were cut back, 3 bases at V and 0 bases at J, with 9 bases in the middle. Germline CDR1 is SEHNR and CDR2 is FQNEAQ (reference sequence). The CDR3 consists of 15 residues. The CDR3 region is CASSLDGNSGNTIYF. Here the CDR3 DNA reads TGTGCCAGCAGCTTGGACGGAAACTCTGGAAACACCATATATTTT.

V usage is TRBV4-1 and J usage is TRBJ2-3, with unresolved D. CDR3 length: 14 residues. V was clipped by 3 bases and J by 3 bases, with 10 bases between them. CDR1 and CDR2 from the germline V gene are MGHRA and YSYEKL. CDR3 nucleotides: TGCGCCAGCAGCCAGTTGACTGGGACAGATACGCAGTATTTT. Translated, it gives CASSQLTGTDTQYF.

The chain joins TRBV5-1 to TRBJ2-5; 9 bases fit TRBD2. J lost 9 bases, V lost 2 bases, and 8 bases had no gene match. CDR1 is SGHRS, CDR2 YFSETQ, per germline. The CDR3 runs 14 residues. The CDR3 DNA reads TGCGCCAGCAGCTTTGGCGGGGGGGCTTTGGCCCAGTACTTC. It codes for CASSFGGGALAQYF.

About this clone itself: In the same sample, other DNA sequences code for this CDR3. The rearrangement links TRBV5-6 to TRBJ1-5; perhaps TRBD1 as D (6 bases). This CDR3 comprises 13 residues. The germline CDR1 and CDR2 sequences are SGHDT and YYEEEE. V was trimmed by 4 bases and J by 6 bases, leaving 11 bases between them. CDR3 sequence reads: CASSAEGGQPQHF. CDR3 nucleotide sequence: TGTGCCAGCAGCGCTGAGGGGGGTCAGCCCCAGCATTTT.

The V gene is TRBV5-1, the J gene TRBJ1-4; D might be TRBD1 (6 bases). The CDR3 contains 15 residues. Trimming stripped 3 bases from V and 8 bases from J, with 17 bases between. CDR1 and CDR2 (germline): SGHRS, YFSETQ. CDR3 coding DNA: TGCGCCAGCAGCTCCGAAGGGGGGTTGGCGGAAAAACTGTTTTTT. Translating gives CASSSEGGLAEKLFF.

This sequence joins TRBV5-1 and TRBJ2-3, with TRBD2 matching 14 bases. The CDR3 is made up of 16 amino acids. The junction had 4 bases not matched to a gene; V was cut back by 3 bases and J by 4 bases. CDR1 SGHRS and CDR2 YFSETQ come from the germline V gene. The DNA for the CDR3 is TGCGCCAGCAGCTCGACTAGCGGGGGGGCTTCAGATACGCAGTATTTT. It yields the protein CASSSTSGGASDTQYF.

The gene calls are TRBV23-1 and TRBJ1-2; 8 nucleotides align to TRBD1. TRBV23-1 is treated as an ORF (open reading frame) with a function not yet certain. Trimming at V came to 2 bases and at J to 4 bases, leaving 9 bases not matched to a gene. The CDR3 is 16 amino acids. CDR3: CASSQRDRTLGYGYTF. As DNA, the CDR3 is TGCGCCAGCAGTCAAAGGGACAGGACGCTGGGCTATGGCTACACCTTC.

The J gene is TRBJ1-2, the V gene TRBV5-5, with D tentatively TRBD1 (5 bases). The CDR3 has 16 residues. The germline V gene has CDR1 SGHKS and CDR2 YYEKEE (reference sequence). V lost 0 bases and J lost 4, with 16 bases in between. The CDR3 is CASSLGTGGMGYGYTF. The CDR3 DNA sequence: TGTGCCAGCAGCTTGGGCACTGGGGGTATGGGCTATGGCTACACCTTC.

V and J are TRBV6-5 and TRBJ2-3; TRBD1 matches at 7 bases. V shed 5 bases, J shed 6 bases, and the junction held 5 bases outside the gene matches. There are 13 residues in the CDR3. Germline V gene data show CDR1 as MNHEY and CDR2 as SVGAGI. In nucleotides, the CDR3 is TGTGCCAGCAGTACAAACAGGGGCGATACGCAGTATTTT. Residues: CASSTNRGDTQYF.

V gene TRBV10-2 combines with J gene TRBJ2-7, with unresolved D. In germline, CDR1 is WSHSY, CDR2 SAAADI. The CDR3 loop spans 15 amino acids. Trimming removed 2 bases from V and 1 base from J, with 12 bases in between. CDR3 coding DNA: TGCGCCAGCAGTGAGGTGAGGTACCTTTCCTACGAGCAGTACTTC. Translated: CASSEVRYLSYEQYF.

The genes are TRBV6-6 and TRBJ2-4, with D possibly called TRBD1 or TRBD2 (6 bases each). Germline loops: CDR1 MNHNY, CDR2 SVGAGI (reference sequence). The V gene lost 7 bases and the J gene lost 8 bases, with 15 bases spanning the gap. The CDR3 totals 13 residues. This CDR3 is CASNTGGADIQYF. DNA of the CDR3: TGTGCCAGCAACACCGGGGGCGCGGACATTCAGTACTTC.